The present T cell receptor (beta chain) was sequenced within a study of cytomegalovirus exposure and HLA in healthy donors. Study-level findings and limits: According to the study, approximately 150 TCR beta chains were cytomegalovirus-associated.

With regard to this clone: Its antigen is currently unknown.

PCR involved 60 Vbeta and 13 Jbeta primers. The assay was immunoSEQ multiplex PCR, and TCRdb's table has in-frame clones only and misses some. The table lists about 110,000 clones, 70% of them singletons. The TCR sequence derives from a man aged 35 to 55 in good health and CMV-seropositive. What was sequenced was PBMCs.

The CDR3 loop is CSVVAPRGGGELFF. The CDR3 nucleotides are TGCAGCGTTGTAGCCCCTCGAGGGGGCGGGGAGCTGTTTTTT. This chain uses TRBV29-1 with TRBJ2-2, with D possibly being TRBD1 (6 bases). This CDR3 has 14 residues. Trimming removed 4 bases at V and 7 bases at J, with 16 bases between. CDR1 SQVTM and CDR2 ANQGSEA come from the germline V gene.